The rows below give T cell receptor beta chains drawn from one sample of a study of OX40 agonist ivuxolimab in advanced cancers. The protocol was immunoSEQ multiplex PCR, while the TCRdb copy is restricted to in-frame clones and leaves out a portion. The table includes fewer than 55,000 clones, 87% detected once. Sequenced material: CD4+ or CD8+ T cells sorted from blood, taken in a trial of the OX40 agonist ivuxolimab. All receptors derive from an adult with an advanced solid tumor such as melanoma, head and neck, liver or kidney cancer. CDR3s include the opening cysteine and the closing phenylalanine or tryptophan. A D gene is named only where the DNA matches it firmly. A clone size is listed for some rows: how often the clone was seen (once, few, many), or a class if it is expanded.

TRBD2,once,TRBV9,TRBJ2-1,TGTGCCAGCAGTTTCTTTGGGAACCTAGCGGGATCGAGGGATGAGCAGTTCTTC,CASSFFGNLAGSRDEQFF
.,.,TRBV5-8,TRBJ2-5,TGTGCCAGCAGCTTGACGGAGACCCAGTACTTC,CASSLTETQYF
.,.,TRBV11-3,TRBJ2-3,TGTGCCAGCACCCTCGAGTTCGGGAACACAGATACGCAGTATTTT,CASTLEFGNTDTQYF
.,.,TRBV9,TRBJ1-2,TGTGCCAGCAGCGTAGTAGGCCTCTATGGCTACACCTTC,CASSVVGLYGYTF
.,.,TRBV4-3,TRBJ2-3,TGCGCCAGCAGCCAAGCCCTCCGGGTTAAGGGCACAGATACGCAGTATTTT,CASSQALRVKGTDTQYF
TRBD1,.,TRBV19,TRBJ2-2,TGTGCCAGTAGTACTATAGGACAGGGGGCGAACACCGGGGAGCTGTTTTTT,CASSTIGQGANTGELFF
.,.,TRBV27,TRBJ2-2,TGTGCCAGCAGTAGCGGGACCGGGGAGCTGTTTTTT,CASSSGTGELFF
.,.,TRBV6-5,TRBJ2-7,TGTGCCAGCAGTTATTCCCGCACTGCGTACGAGCAGTACTTC,CASSYSRTAYEQYF
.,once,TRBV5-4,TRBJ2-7,TGTGCCAGCAGTCCCGGGACCACCTACGAGCAGTACTTC,CASSPGTTYEQYF
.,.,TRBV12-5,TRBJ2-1,TGTGCTAGTGGTTTGATCTTCGGGTTCAGCTCCTACAATGAGCAGTTCTTC,CASGLIFGFSSYNEQFF
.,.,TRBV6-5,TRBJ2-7,TGTGCCAGCAGTTACTCTGAGGGGAGCGAGCAGTACTTC,CASSYSEGSEQYF
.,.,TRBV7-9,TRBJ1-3,TGTGCCAGCAGCTTCATGGGGGGCGGAAACACCATATATTTT,CASSFMGGGNTIYF
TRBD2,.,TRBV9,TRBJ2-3,TGTGCCAGCAGCGTAGGGGGACTAGCGGGAGTGGAAAATACGCAGTATTTT,CASSVGGLAGVENTQYF
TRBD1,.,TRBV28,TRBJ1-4,TGTGCCAGCGAAACAGGGGTCTCTAATGAAAAACTGTTTTTT,CASETGVSNEKLFF
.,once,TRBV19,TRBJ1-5,TGTGCCAGTAGTATCGCCCTGAGCGGGGGTCAGCCCCAGCATTTT,CASSIALSGGQPQHF
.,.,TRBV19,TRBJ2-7,TGTGCCAGTAGTGCCGGGCCCGGCGGGGAGCAGTACTTC,CASSAGPGGEQYF
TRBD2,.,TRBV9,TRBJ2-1,TGTGCCAGCAGCGTCTCGAGGCTAGCGGGAGAGCTCTACAATGAGCAGTTCTTC,CASSVSRLAGELYNEQFF
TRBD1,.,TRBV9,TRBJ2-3,TGTGCCAGCAGCGTATATGGACAGGGCACAGATACGCAGTATTTT,CASSVYGQGTDTQYF